These 5 T cell receptor beta chains share one sample of origin, sequenced in a study of shared clonotypes between healthy human individuals. TCRdb keeps only in-frame clones here, not all; method: immunoSEQ multiplex PCR. The table lists millions of clones, about 95% of them singletons, with 0.9% to 1.4% in the top ten. Naive CD8 isolation took CD45RO-negative cells positively selected for CCR7 and excluded terminally differentiated effector memory CD45RA+ cells. Sequences were obtained from naive CD8+ T cells sorted from blood. Receptors were obtained from a young man in good health.

The chain combines TRBV9 with TRBJ2-1; D is possibly TRBD1 or TRBD2 (5 bases each). The V gene's germline CDR1 is SGDLS and CDR2 YYNGEE. This CDR3 has 16 residues. Trimming pared 3 bases from V and 4 bases from J, leaving 17 bases between. In nucleotides, the CDR3 is TGTGCCAGCAGCGGGTTGGGGACCGCCTTATACAATGAGCAGTTCTTC. Encoded protein: CASSGLGTALYNEQFF.

This sequence joins TRBV27 and TRBJ1-5, with 7 nucleotides matching TRBD1. The CDR3 consists of 15 residues. The V gene end was trimmed by 3 bases and the J gene end by 2 bases; junction bases not matched to a gene: 4. Germline lookup yields CDR1 MNHEY and CDR2 SMNVEV (reference sequence). In nucleotides, the CDR3 is TGTGCCAGCAGTTTGAACAGGGGAGGCAATCAGCCCCAGCATTTT. The encoded protein is CASSLNRGGNQPQHF.

V is TRBV9 and J is TRBJ2-2; possibly TRBD1 for D (6 bases). This CDR3 contains 16 residues. Germline CDR1 SGDLS, CDR2 YYNGEE. V gave up 4 bases and J gave up 3 bases, with 16 bases separating them. The CDR3 spells CASSPEGDPDTGELFF. For the CDR3, the DNA is TGTGCCAGCAGCCCCGAGGGGGATCCGGACACCGGGGAGCTGTTTTTT.

This clone was seen just once. The rearrangement joins TRBV14 to TRBJ2-1; D not certain. This CDR3 is 16 amino acids long. Germline V gene data show CDR1 as SGHDN and CDR2 as FVKESK. Trimming left V 1 base short and J 0 bases short, with 10 bases between. CDR3 DNA sequence: TGTGCCAGCAGCCAAGTTAAATCGTCCTCCTACAATGAGCAGTTCTTC. Translated: CASSQVKSSSYNEQFF.

The chain links TRBV27 to TRBJ2-7, with D perhaps TRBD2 (6 bases). Germline V gene data show CDR1 as MNHEY and CDR2 as SMNVEV (reference sequence). Trimming shortened V by 0 bases and J by 6 bases, and 15 bases separated the two germline ends. CDR3 size: 15 residues. This CDR3 reads CASSLSKGLNSEQYF. For the CDR3, the DNA is TGTGCCAGCAGTTTATCGAAGGGACTCAACTCCGAGCAGTACTTC.